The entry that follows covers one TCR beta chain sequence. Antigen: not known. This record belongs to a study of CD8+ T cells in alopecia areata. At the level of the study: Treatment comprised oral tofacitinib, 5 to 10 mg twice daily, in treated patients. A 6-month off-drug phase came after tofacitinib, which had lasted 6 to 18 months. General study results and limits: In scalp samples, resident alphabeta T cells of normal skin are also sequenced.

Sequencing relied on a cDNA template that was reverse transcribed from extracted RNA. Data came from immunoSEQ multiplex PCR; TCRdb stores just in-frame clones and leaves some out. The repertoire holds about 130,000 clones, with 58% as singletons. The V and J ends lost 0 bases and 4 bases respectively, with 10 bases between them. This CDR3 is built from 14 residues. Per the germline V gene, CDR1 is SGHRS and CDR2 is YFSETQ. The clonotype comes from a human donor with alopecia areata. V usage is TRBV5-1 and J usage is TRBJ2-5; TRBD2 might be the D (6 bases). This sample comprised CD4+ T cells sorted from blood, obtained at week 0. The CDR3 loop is CASSLAPGLETQYF. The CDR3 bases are TGCGCCAGCAGCTTGGCCCCGGGACTAGAGACCCAGTACTTC.